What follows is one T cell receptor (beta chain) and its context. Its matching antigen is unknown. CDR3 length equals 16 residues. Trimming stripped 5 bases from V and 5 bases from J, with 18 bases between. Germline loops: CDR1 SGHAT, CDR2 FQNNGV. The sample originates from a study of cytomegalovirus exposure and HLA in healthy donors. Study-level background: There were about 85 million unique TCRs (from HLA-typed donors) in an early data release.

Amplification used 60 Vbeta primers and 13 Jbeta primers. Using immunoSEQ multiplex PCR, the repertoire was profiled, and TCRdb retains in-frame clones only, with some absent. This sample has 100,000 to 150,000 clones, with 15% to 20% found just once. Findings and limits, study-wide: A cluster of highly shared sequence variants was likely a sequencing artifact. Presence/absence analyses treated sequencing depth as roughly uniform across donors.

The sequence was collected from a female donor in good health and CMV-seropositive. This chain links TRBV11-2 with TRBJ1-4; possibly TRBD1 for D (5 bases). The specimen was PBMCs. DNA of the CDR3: TGTGCCAGCAGCGCTCGTTCAGGGTTGAGGAATGAAAAACTGTTTTTT. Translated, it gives CASSARSGLRNEKLFF.